This TCR beta chain is drawn from a study of T cell repertoires in cytomegalovirus infection. Study as a whole: Public TCR beta signatures marked donors with CMV infection and the matching HLA. General study results and limits: HLA-C-restricted TCR beta clonotypes specific for CMV led the ex vivo response. Accumulated public TCR beta family frequency recognized individuals carrying CMV together with the relevant HLA.

TCRdb analysed the reads with MiXCR anew, one entry per CDR3 protein. Counted here are about 740,000 distinct CDR3 sequences, 35% to 40% occurring once; the ten biggest clones make up under 3%. Regarding this clonotype: Its antigen is still unknown.

The TCR originated in a human donor in good health (CMV status not recorded). Some clones in this sample may be carry-over from other donors' samples. Input material: PBMCs.

The CDR3 here is CASANLLYEQFF. CDR3 DNA sequence: TGTGCCAGCGCGAATCTCCTCTATGAGCAGTTCTTC. The chain recombines TRBV7-8 with TRBJ2-1; D gene uncertain. The CDR3 is 12 amino acids. V lost 8 bases, J lost 8 bases, and 13 bases lay in between. The germline V gene has CDR1 SGHVS and CDR2 FQNEAQ.